The 26 T cell receptor beta chains given below trace back to one sample, sequenced in a study of blood T cell repertoires in COVID-19. Using immunoSEQ multiplex PCR, the repertoire was profiled, and TCRdb retains in-frame clones only, with some absent. The sample consists of about 440,000 clones, around 90% of them appearing once. The sample comprised PBMCs or T cells enriched from blood (not recorded which). These receptors were taken from a woman under 30 with acute COVID-19.

This chain connects TRBV24-1 to TRBJ1-1; a weak D match, TRBD1 (6 bases). Germline V CDR1 and CDR2: KGHDR, SFDVKD. V was pared by 5 bases and J by 5 bases, with 11 bases between. There are 13 residues in the CDR3. CDR3 sequence: CATSAGERTEAFF. CDR3 coding DNA: TGTGCCACCAGTGCAGGGGAACGGACTGAAGCTTTCTTT.

This clone was seen a few times. This chain uses TRBV5-6 with TRBJ1-3, with D possibly being TRBD1 (6 bases). The CDR3 has 18 residues. The V gene lost 3 bases and the J gene lost 0 bases, with 19 bases spanning the gap. CDR1 is SGHDT, CDR2 YYEEEE, per germline. CDR3: CASSYNTGHRSSGNTIYF. The CDR3, as DNA: TGTGCCAGCAGCTACAATACGGGACACAGATCCTCTGGAAACACCATATATTTT. The entire variable domain, with the rest obtained from reference TRBV5-6 and TRBJ1-3, is as follows: DAGVTQSPTHLIKTRGQQVTLRCSPKSGHDTVSWYQQALGQGPQFIFQYYEEEERQRGNFPDRFSGHQFPNYSSELNVNALLLGDSALYLCASSYNTGHRSSGNTIYFGEGSWLTVV.

The genes are TRBV7-6 and TRBJ2-1, with TRBD2 identical over 9 bases. Germline CDR1 and CDR2: SGHVS and FNYEAQ. The CDR3 sequence is 16 residues long. The V and J ends lost 1 base and 6 bases, in that order; junction bases with no gene match: 7. The CDR3 loop reads CASSLGLAGNFNEQFF. CDR3 nucleotide sequence: TGTGCCAGCAGCTTAGGGCTAGCGGGGAATTTCAATGAGCAGTTCTTC.

The chain recombines TRBV7-2 with TRBJ1-1, with TRBD1 as a possible D gene (5 bases). This CDR3 has 16 residues. Germline V gene data show CDR1 as SGHTA and CDR2 as FQGNSA. V lost 1 base to trimming and J lost 0 bases, with 12 bases between them. The CDR3, as DNA: TGTGCCAGCAGCTTAGGGAGGGGTACGATGAACACTGAAGCTTTCTTT. This gives the protein CASSLGRGTMNTEAFF.

The genes are TRBV2 and TRBJ2-7; TRBD1 matches 7 bases. V gave up 4 bases and J gave up 0 bases; unmatched junction bases: 3. The CDR3 totals 14 residues. Germline CDR1 reads SNHLY; CDR2 reads FYNNEI. This CDR3 reads CASSGGQRSYEQYF. Written as DNA, the CDR3 is TGTGCCAGCAGTGGGGGACAGCGCTCCTACGAGCAGTACTTC.

The rearrangement joins TRBV19 to TRBJ2-7; 8 bases are a match to TRBD2. V trimming: 3 bases; J trimming: 2 bases; junction bases outside the gene matches: 6. Germline V gives CDR1 LNHDA, CDR2 SQIVND (reference sequence). The CDR3 spans 15 residues. The CDR3 is CASSIKGAGAYEQYF. The DNA of the CDR3 is TGTGCCAGTAGTATCAAAGGAGCGGGAGCCTACGAGCAGTACTTC.

The chain combines TRBV28 with TRBJ1-4; 9 positions agree with TRBD1. CDR1 is MDHEN, CDR2 SYDVKM, per germline. Unmatched junction bases numbered 7, after V lost 6 bases and J lost 11 bases. The CDR3 covers 13 residues. The CDR3 is CASRTTGGWKLFF. CDR3 sequence (DNA): TGTGCCAGCAGAACAACAGGGGGCTGGAAACTGTTTTTT.

The chain has TRBV5-5 and TRBJ1-6; TRBD1 agrees at 9 bases. Germline V lookup: CDR1 SGHKS, CDR2 YYEKEE (reference sequence). The V segment lost 5 bases and the J segment 11 bases; nucleotides outside the gene matches: 8. This CDR3 has 14 amino acids. CDR3 amino acids: CASRAGTGNPPLHF. The DNA of the CDR3 is TGTGCCAGCAGGGCCGGGACAGGGAATCCACCCCTCCACTTT.

The rearrangement joins TRBV5-4 to TRBJ1-6; D may be TRBD1 (6 bases). Germline values: CDR1 SGHNT, CDR2 YYREEE (reference sequence). The CDR3 contains 14 residues. Between the trimmed V and J ends, which lost 5 bases and 7 bases, there was a span of 13 bases. The CDR3 protein is CASSTPGQNSPLHF. The CDR3 bases are TGTGCCAGCAGTACGCCGGGACAAAATTCACCCCTCCACTTT.

The chain uses TRBV2 and TRBJ2-3; 9 bases are shared with TRBD1. The length of the CDR3 is 15 residues. Per germline, CDR1 SNHLY and CDR2 FYNNEI. V dropped 7 bases and J dropped 4; count of bases not matched to a gene: 9. This CDR3 is CASNPQGAVADTQYF. The CDR3 DNA sequence: TGTGCCAGCAACCCACAGGGGGCGGTGGCAGATACGCAGTATTTT.

This chain joins TRBV19 and TRBJ2-1; 10 bases line up with TRBD1. The CDR3 runs 15 residues. The germline V gene has CDR1 LNHDA and CDR2 SQIVND (reference sequence). Losses at the gene ends were 5 bases for V and 5 bases for J; bases not matched to a gene: 6. The CDR3 loop is CASSPGTGVNNEQFF. The DNA for the CDR3 is TGTGCCAGTAGTCCAGGGACAGGGGTAAACAATGAGCAGTTCTTC.

The chain links TRBV7-9 to TRBJ1-2, with D tentatively TRBD1 (6 bases). The CDR3 has 13 residues. V was cut by 6 bases and J by 6 bases, with 14 bases left in between. Germline V gives CDR1 SEHNR, CDR2 FQNEAQ (reference sequence). CDR3 in DNA: TGTGCCAGCAGAAATCAGGGGAAGAATGGCTACACCTTC. This translates into CASRNQGKNGYTF.

This chain joins TRBV25-1 and TRBJ2-5, with D uncertain. V lost 3 bases and J 0 bases, leaving 11 bases between the germline ends. Germline CDR1 reads MGHDK; CDR2 reads SYGVNS. The CDR3 extends over 15 amino acids. For the CDR3, the DNA is TGTGCCAGCAGTGAGACGGGTTGGTACCAAGAGACCCAGTACTTC. Amino acid sequence: CASSETGWYQETQYF.

This clone has just a few counts. This sequence joins TRBV3-1 (or the pseudogene TRBV3-2) and TRBJ2-7; D possibly corresponds to TRBD2 (5 bases). The V and J ends lost 6 bases and 1 base respectively, with 10 bases between them. The CDR3 spans 13 residues. The germline V gene encodes CDR1 LGHDT and CDR2 YNNKEL (reference sequence). The CDR3 spells CASSLTGSYEQYF. The CDR3 coding sequence is TGTGCCAGCAGTCTAACGGGGTCCTACGAGCAGTACTTC.

The rearrangement uses TRBV11-2 and TRBJ1-4, with D possibly TRBD1 on 5 matching bases. Deletions cut 5 bases from V and 0 bases from J, with 10 bases between. This CDR3 is 15 amino acids long. Germline V gene data show CDR1 as SGHAT and CDR2 as FQNNGV. CDR3 nucleotides: TGTGCCAGCAGCGCAGGGATTGCAACTAATGAAAAACTGTTTTTT. Its translation: CASSAGIATNEKLFF.

The chain links TRBV11-1 to TRBJ1-1; TRBD1 matches at 10 bases. Germline trimming cut 3 bases from V and 4 bases from J; bases unmatched to any gene: 8. The CDR3 spans 16 residues. CDR1 SGHAT and CDR2 FQDESV come from the germline V gene (reference sequence). The CDR3 DNA reads TGTGCCAGCAGCTTTTCCGGGACAGGGGCCTTCACTGAAGCTTTCTTT. Protein product: CASSFSGTGAFTEAFF.

V usage is TRBV6-5 and J usage is TRBJ2-5; a possible D gene is TRBD2 (6 bases). There are 13 residues in the CDR3. Per the germline V gene, CDR1 is MNHEY and CDR2 is SVGAGI. V was shortened by 4 bases and J by 2 bases, with 8 bases between the two germline ends. The CDR3 loop is CASSSGLQETQYF. CDR3 nucleotides: TGTGCCAGCAGTTCGGGACTTCAAGAGACCCAGTACTTC.

The V and J genes are TRBV2 and TRBJ2-7; 10 bases align to TRBD1. The CDR3 is 17 amino acids. J was trimmed by 2 bases and V by 1 base; bases with no gene match: 8. Per germline, CDR1 SNHLY and CDR2 FYNNEI. The CDR3 loop reads CASSEVPRDRGPYEQYF. CDR3 coding DNA: TGTGCCAGCAGTGAAGTTCCCCGGGACAGGGGCCCCTACGAGCAGTACTTC. The entire variable domain, with the rest obtained from reference TRBV2 and TRBJ2-7, is as follows: EPEVTQTPSHQVTQMGQEVILRCVPISNHLYFYWYRQILGQKVEFLVSFYNNEISEKSEIFDDQFSVERPDGSNFTLKIRSTKLEDSAMYFCASSEVPRDRGPYEQYFGPGTRLTVT.

V gene TRBV4-1 combines with J gene TRBJ1-4; D gene ambiguous. Looked up from germline, CDR1 is MGHRA and CDR2 is YSYEKL. Between the trimmed V and J ends, which lost 2 bases and 8 bases, there was a span of 21 bases. The CDR3 sequence is 17 residues long. The CDR3 is CASSQLPPAGSGEKLFF. The DNA of the CDR3 is TGCGCCAGCAGCCAATTACCCCCTGCAGGTTCGGGAGAAAAACTGTTTTTT.

This chain connects TRBV18 to TRBJ1-4; possibly TRBD1 for D (6 bases). Germline V gene sequence: CDR1 KGHSH, CDR2 LQKENI. The V end was cut by 2 bases, the J end by 7 bases, with 11 bases between. This CDR3 region has 14 residues. CDR3 sequence: CASSPARGPEKLFF. The CDR3 nucleotides read TGTGCCAGCTCACCAGCCAGGGGACCTGAAAAACTGTTTTTT.

This clone was detected only a few times. The sample holds other DNA sequences that translate to the same CDR3. The J gene is TRBJ2-3, the V gene TRBV7-9; D is undetermined. In germline, CDR1 is SEHNR, CDR2 FQNEAQ (reference sequence). The CDR3 spans 12 residues. V lost 5 bases to trimming and J lost 2 bases, with 5 bases between them. The CDR3 sequence: CASSPSTDTQYF. As DNA, the CDR3 is TGTGCCAGCAGCCCCTCCACAGATACGCAGTATTTT. The full variable domain, rest sourced from reference TRBV7-9 and TRBJ2-3, is DTGVSQNPRHKITKRGQNVTFRCDPISEHNRLYWYRQTLGQGPEFLTYFQNEAQLEKSRLLSDRFSAERPKGSFSTLEIQRTEQGDSAMYLCASSPSTDTQYFGPGTRLTVL.

This chain connects TRBV15 to TRBJ2-1, with 9 bases fitting TRBD1. The junction had 5 bases not matched to a gene; V was cut back by 4 bases and J by 4 bases. This CDR3 region has 15 residues. Germline-derived CDR1 and CDR2 are LNHNV and YYDKDF (reference sequence). The CDR3 DNA reads TGTGCCACCAGCAAGGGACAGGGAGGGTACAATGAGCAGTTCTTC. Translating it yields CATSKGQGGYNEQFF.

This rearrangement joins TRBV28 to TRBJ2-7; TRBD1 agrees at 7 bases. Germline lookup yields CDR1 MDHEN and CDR2 SYDVKM. V was pared by 8 bases and J by 9 bases, with 19 bases of the junction left unmatched. CDR3 length: 15 amino acids. The CDR3 region has the DNA TGTGCCAGCGGAGCATCGGGACAGCGCCTAATGCGGCAGTACTTC. Amino acid sequence: CASGASGQRLMRQYF.

The J gene is TRBJ1-5, the V gene TRBV21-1; TRBD1, as called in the table, went unchecked against the DNA. TRBV21-1 is described as a pseudogene. The CDR3 totals 16 residues. CDR3 protein: CASSLRRDRGYQPQHF. Here the CDR3 DNA reads TGTGCCAGCAGCTTACGGCGGGACAGGGGCTACCAGCCCCAGCATTTT.

The chain uses TRBV6-5 and TRBJ1-4; D call uncertain. Between the trimmed V and J ends, which lost 0 bases and 4 bases, there was a span of 9 bases. The CDR3 runs 15 residues. Germline CDR1 is MNHEY and CDR2 is SVGAGI. As DNA, the CDR3 is TGTGCCAGCAGTTACTCGTCAGGCTTTAATGAAAAACTGTTTTTT. This gives the protein CASSYSSGFNEKLFF.

This chain links TRBV13 with TRBJ2-7; D unresolved. Trimming cost V 2 bases and J 5 bases, with 13 bases left between them. CDR1 is PRHDT, CDR2 FYEKMQ, per germline (reference sequence). The CDR3 sequence is 14 residues long. CDR3 sequence reads: CASSLMAGSDEQYF. The DNA of the CDR3 is TGTGCCAGCAGCTTAATGGCAGGCTCGGACGAGCAGTACTTC.